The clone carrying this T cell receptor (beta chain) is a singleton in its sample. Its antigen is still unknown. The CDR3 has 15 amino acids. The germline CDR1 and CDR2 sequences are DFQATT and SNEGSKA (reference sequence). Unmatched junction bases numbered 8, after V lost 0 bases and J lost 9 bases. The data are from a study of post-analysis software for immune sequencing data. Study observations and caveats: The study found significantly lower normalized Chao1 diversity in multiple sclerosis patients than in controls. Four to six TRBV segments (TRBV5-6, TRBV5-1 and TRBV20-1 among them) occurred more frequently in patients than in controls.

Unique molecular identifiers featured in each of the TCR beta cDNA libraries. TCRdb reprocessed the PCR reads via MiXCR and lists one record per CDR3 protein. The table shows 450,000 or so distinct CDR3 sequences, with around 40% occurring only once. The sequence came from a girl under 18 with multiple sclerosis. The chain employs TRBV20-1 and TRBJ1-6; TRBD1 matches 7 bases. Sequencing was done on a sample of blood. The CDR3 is CSARDTGNRGSPLHF. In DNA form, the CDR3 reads TGCAGTGCTAGAGACACAGGGAACAGGGGTTCACCCCTCCACTTT.